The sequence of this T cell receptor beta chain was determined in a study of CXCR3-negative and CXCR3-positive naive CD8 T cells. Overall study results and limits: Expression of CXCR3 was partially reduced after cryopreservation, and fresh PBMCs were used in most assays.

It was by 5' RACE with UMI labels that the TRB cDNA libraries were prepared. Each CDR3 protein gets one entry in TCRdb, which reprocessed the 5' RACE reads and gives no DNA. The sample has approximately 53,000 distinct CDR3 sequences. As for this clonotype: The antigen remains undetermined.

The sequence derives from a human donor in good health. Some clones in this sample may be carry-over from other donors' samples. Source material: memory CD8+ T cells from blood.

The CDR3 sequence: CATSNLLGDTEAFF. The chain has TRBV15 and TRBJ1-1; TCRdb picks TRBD1, but there is no DNA to check that call. The CDR3 loop spans 14 amino acids. Germline CDR1 reads LNHNV; CDR2 reads YYDKDF (reference sequence).